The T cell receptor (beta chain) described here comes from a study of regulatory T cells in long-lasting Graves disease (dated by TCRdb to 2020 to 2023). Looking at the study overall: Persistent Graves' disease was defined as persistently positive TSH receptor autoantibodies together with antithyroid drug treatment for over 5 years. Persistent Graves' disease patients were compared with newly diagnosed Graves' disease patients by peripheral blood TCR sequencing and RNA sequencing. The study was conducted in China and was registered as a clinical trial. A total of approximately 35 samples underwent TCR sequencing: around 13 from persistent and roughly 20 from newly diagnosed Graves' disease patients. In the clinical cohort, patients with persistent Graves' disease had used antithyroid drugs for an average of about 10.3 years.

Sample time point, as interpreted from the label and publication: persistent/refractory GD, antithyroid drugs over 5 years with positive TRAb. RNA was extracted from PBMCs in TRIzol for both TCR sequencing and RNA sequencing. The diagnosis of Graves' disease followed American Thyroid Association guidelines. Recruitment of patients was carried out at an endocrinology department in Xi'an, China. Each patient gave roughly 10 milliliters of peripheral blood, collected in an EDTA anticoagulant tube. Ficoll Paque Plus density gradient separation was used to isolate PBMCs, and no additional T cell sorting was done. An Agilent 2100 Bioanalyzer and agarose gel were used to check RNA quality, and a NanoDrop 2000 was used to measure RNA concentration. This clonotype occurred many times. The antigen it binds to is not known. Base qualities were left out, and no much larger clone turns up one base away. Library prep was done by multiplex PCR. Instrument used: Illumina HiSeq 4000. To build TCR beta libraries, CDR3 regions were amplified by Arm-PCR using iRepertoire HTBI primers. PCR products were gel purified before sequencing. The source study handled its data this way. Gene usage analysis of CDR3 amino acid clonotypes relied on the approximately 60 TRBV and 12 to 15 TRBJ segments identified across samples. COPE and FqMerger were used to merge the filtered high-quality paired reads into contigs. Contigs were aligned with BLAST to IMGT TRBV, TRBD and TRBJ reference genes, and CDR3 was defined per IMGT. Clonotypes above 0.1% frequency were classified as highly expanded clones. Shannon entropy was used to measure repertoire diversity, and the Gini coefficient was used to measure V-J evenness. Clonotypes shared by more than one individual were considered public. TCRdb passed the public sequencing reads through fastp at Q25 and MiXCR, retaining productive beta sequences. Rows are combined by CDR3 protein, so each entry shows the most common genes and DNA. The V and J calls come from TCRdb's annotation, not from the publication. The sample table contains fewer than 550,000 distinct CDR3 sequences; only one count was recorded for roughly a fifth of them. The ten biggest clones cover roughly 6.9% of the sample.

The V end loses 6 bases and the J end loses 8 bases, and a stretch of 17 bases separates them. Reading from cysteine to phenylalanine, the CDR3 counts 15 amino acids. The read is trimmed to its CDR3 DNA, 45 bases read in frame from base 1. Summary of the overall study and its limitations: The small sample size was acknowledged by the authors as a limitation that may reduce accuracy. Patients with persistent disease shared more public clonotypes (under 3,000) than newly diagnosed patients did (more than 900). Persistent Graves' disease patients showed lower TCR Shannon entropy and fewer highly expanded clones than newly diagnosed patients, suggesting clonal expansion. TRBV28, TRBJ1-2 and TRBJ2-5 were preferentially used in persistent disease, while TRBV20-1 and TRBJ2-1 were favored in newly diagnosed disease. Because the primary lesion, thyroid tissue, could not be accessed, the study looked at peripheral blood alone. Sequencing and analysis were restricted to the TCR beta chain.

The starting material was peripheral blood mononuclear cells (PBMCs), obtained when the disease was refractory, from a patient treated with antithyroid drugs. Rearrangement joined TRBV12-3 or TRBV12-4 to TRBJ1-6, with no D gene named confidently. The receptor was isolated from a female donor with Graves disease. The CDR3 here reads CASRPTGERDSPLHF. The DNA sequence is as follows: TGTGCCAGCAGACCCACTGGGGAAAGGGATTCACCCCTCCACTTT.